This T cell receptor beta chain stems from a study of blood T cell repertoires in COVID-19. This clone was counted once. TCRdb keeps only in-frame clones here, not all; method: immunoSEQ multiplex PCR. The repertoire holds 250,000 to 350,000 clones, with roughly 90% as singletons. The V gene's germline CDR1 is SGHTA and CDR2 FQGNSA. CDR3 length: 14 residues. The ends lost 3 bases at V and 3 bases at J; junction bases unmatched: 2. The sequence was obtained from a woman between 18 and 29 years old with acute COVID-19. The rearrangement joins TRBV7-2 to TRBJ1-5; TRBD1 aligns across 7 bases. Source material: PBMCs or T cells enriched from blood (not recorded which). The CDR3: CASSLTGINQPQHF. The CDR3 DNA reads as TGTGCCAGCAGCTTGACAGGGATCAATCAGCCCCAGCATTTT.